This section outlines one T cell receptor (beta chain) sequence together with its context. Germline CDR1 MNHEY, CDR2 SVGAGI. The V and J ends lost 6 bases and 2 bases respectively, with 17 bases between them. The CDR3 spans 15 residues. These data belong to a study of blood T cell repertoires in COVID-19. At the level of the study: Some COVID-19 samples were acute and others convalescent; all came from the United States, Italy and Spain. T cells, B-cell-depleted T cells, or PBMCs provided the cDNA or gDNA that served as material.

Authors' analysis steps: Nucleated cell number was recorded as an estimate derived from reference gene primer amplification. Generated by immunoSEQ multiplex PCR, the TCRdb table keeps only in-frame clones and is missing some. D and trimming were read from the DNA, whereas the V and J calls and clone size are those reported in that table. Of around 62,000 clones in the sample, roughly 92% are singletons; the top ten hold approximately 2.9%. What was sequenced was peripheral blood. The TCR was taken from a man between 70 and 80 years old with active COVID-19. The V and J genes are TRBV6-5 and TRBJ2-7; TRBD1 might be the D (6 bases). For the CDR3, the DNA is TGTGCCAGCAGCCCCGGACAGAGATTTACCTACGAGCAGTACGTC. It yields the protein CASSPGQRFTYEQYV.